This T cell receptor beta chain came from a study of cytomegalovirus exposure and HLA in healthy donors. Across the whole study: Falling in the Caucasian-associated ancestry cluster were 81% of approximately 410 genotyped donors. Study-wide results and limits: The study recorded 150 to 200 TCR beta chains that were cytomegalovirus-associated. Reports credit the classifier with highly specific, highly sensitive diagnosis of cytomegalovirus status.

Germline V lookup: CDR1 MGHRA, CDR2 YSYEKL. CDR3 size: 16 residues. V dropped 6 bases and J dropped 4; count of bases not matched to a gene: 11. PCR employed 60 Vbeta and 13 Jbeta primers. As handled by the study authors: Later analysis identified around 85 million unique TCR beta chains, roughly 11 million shared. Method: immunoSEQ multiplex PCR; TCRdb's copy keeps in-frame clones and lacks some. V, J and clone size are those of that table, while D and trimming were read from the DNA. The data contain 95,000 to 110,000 clones, 81% of them singletons. This clone has only a few counts. The antigen is unknown.

The specimen sequenced was PBMCs. The V and J genes are TRBV4-1 and TRBJ2-7, with 11 bases aligning to TRBD2. The source is a man aged 30-40 years in good health and CMV-seronegative. The CDR3 sequence is CASSPPGLAEPYEQYF. DNA of the CDR3: TGCGCCAGCAGTCCCCCGGGACTAGCGGAGCCTTACGAGCAGTACTTC.